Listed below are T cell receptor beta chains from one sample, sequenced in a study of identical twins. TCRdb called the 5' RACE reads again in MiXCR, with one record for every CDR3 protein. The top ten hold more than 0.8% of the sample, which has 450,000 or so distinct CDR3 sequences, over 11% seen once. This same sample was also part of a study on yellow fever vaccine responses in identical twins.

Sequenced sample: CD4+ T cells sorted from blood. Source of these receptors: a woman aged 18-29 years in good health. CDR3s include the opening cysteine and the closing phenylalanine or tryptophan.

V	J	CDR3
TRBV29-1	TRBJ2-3	CSVSGQSTDTQYF
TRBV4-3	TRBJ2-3	CASSQTSAQGGTDTQYF
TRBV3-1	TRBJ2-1	CASSQETGGLAGPYYEQFF
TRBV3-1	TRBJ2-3	CASSQVIEGTDTQYF
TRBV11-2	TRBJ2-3	CASELGNTQYF
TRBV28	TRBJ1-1	CASTENRGSMNTEAFF
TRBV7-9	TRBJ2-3	CASSLVAGIVADTQYF
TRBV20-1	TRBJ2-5	CSAFRTAQETQYF
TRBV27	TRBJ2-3	CASRDTRQPRTDTQYF
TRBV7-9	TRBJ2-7	CASSLSGGGNEQYF
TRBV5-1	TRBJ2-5	CASSLGQGVGETQYF
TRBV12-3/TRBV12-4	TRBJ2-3	CASSLMGNTDTQYF
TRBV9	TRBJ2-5	CASSEGQPAGSETQYF
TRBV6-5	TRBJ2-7	CASSYSGTGGYEQYF
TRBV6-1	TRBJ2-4	CASRQGGNIQYF
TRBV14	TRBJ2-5	CASSQYGTPTYQETQYF
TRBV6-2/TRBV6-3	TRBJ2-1	CASSLKDSGKGDEQFF
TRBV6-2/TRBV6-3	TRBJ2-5	CASSSPGRLRETQYF
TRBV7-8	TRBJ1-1	CASSLGRGRPEAFF
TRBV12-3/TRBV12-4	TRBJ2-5	CASSFGTRQETQYF
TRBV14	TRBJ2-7	CASSQVLRNYEQYF
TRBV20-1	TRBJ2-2	CSAKDAGTSGVLTGELFF
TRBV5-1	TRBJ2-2	CASSLGPATGELFF
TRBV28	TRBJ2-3	CASSSPGGTDTQYF
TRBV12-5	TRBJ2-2	CASGLFAGGGTGELFF
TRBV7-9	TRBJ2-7	CASSLVSANEQYF
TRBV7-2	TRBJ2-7	CASSLAFGHEQYF
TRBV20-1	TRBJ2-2	CSARGGWKTNANTGELFF
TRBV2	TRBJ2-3	CASRTQRGLAGGKPDTQYF
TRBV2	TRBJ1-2	CASTRQPFWGYTF